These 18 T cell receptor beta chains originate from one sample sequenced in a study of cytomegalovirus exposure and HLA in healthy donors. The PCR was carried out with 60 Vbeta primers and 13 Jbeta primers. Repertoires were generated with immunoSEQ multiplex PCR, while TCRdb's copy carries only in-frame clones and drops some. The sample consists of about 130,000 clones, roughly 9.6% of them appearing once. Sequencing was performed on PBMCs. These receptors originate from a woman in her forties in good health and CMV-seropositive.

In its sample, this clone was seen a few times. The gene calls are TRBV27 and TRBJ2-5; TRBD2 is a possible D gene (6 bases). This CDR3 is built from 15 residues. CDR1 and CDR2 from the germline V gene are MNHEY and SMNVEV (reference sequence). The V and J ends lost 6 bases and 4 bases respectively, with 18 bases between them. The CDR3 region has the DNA TGTGCCAGCAGACCTAACGGAGGACTACTAGAGACCCAGTACTTC. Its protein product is CASRPNGGLLETQYF.

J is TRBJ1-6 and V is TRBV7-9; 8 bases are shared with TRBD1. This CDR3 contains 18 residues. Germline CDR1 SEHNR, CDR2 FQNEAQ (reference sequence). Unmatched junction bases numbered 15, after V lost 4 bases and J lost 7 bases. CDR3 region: CASSSSGQGSKGNSPLHF. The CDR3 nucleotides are TGTGCCAGCAGCTCCTCCGGACAGGGAAGCAAAGGCAATTCACCCCTCCACTTT.

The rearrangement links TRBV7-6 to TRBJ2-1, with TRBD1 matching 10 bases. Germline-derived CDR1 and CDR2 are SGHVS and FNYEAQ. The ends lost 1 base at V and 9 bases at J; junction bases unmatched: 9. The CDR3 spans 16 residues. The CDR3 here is CASSLVGGQGSGEQFF. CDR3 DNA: TGTGCCAGCAGCTTAGTTGGGGGACAGGGGTCCGGTGAGCAGTTCTTC.

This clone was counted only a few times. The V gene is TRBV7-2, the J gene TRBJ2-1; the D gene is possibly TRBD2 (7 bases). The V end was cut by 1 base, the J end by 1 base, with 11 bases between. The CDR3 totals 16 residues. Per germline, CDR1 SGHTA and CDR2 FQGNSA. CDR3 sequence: CASSLVGGASYNEQFF. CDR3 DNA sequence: TGTGCCAGCAGCTTAGTGGGGGGGGCTTCCTACAATGAGCAGTTCTTC.

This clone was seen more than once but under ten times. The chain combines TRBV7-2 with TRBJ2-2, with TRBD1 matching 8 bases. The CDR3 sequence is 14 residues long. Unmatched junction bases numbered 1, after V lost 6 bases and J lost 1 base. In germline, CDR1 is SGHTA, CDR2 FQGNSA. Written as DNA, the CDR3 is TGTGCCAGCAGGGGGACAGGGAACACCGGGGAGCTGTTTTTT. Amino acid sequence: CASRGTGNTGELFF.

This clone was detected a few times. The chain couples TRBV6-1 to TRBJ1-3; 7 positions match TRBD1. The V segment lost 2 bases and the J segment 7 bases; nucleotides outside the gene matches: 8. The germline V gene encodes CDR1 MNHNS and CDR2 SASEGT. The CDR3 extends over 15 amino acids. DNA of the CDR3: TGTGCCAGCAGTGAAAAGGGGGCGGGAGGGAACACCATATATTTT. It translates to CASSEKGAGGNTIYF.

CDR3 DNA sequence: TGTGCCAGCAGTGGCCCGGCGGCAGGGGGCTCTGGAAACACCATATATTTT. Translating it yields CASSGPAAGGSGNTIYF. The chain joins TRBV6-1 to TRBJ1-3, with 7 bases fitting TRBD1. The germline V gene encodes CDR1 MNHNS and CDR2 SASEGT. CDR3 length: 17 amino acids. J gave up 0 bases and V 4 bases, and 9 bases lay outside the gene matches.

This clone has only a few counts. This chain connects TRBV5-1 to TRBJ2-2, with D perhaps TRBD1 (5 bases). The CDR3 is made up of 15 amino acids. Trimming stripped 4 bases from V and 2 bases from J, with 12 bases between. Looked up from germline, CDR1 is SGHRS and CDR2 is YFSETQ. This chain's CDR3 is CASSLGHLNTGELFF. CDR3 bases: TGCGCCAGCAGCCTCGGACACCTCAACACCGGGGAGCTGTTTTTT.

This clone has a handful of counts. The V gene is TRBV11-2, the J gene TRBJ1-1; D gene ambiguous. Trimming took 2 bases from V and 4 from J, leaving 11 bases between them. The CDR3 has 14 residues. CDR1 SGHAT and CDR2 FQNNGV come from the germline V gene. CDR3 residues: CASSLSAAGTEAFF. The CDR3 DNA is TGTGCCAGCAGCTTATCGGCGGCGGGCACTGAAGCTTTCTTT.

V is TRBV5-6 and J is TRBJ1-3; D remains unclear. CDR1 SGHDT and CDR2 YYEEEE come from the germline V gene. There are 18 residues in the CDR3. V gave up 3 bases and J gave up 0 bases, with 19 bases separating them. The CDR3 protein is CASSSPHFLRDSGNTIYF. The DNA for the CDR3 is TGTGCCAGCAGCTCACCACACTTTCTACGGGACTCTGGAAACACCATATATTTT. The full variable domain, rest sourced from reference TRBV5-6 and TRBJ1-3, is DAGVTQSPTHLIKTRGQQVTLRCSPKSGHDTVSWYQQALGQGPQFIFQYYEEEERQRGNFPDRFSGHQFPNYSSELNVNALLLGDSALYLCASSSPHFLRDSGNTIYFGEGSWLTVV.

In nucleotides, the CDR3 is TGTGCCAGCAGCGGGGTTGGGACATCCACAGATACGCAGTATTTT. Translating it yields CASSGVGTSTDTQYF. This chain joins TRBV5-4 and TRBJ2-3; D possibly corresponds to TRBD1 (6 bases). The CDR3 extends over 15 amino acids. Germline values: CDR1 SGHNT, CDR2 YYREEE (reference sequence). The V and J ends lost 4 bases and 2 bases respectively, with 14 bases between them.

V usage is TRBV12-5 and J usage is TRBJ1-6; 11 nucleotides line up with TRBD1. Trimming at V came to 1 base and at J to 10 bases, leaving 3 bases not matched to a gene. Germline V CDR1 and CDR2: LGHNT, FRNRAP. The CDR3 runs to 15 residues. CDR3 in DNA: TGTGCTAGTGGTTTGGACCGGGACAGGGGGTCACCCCTCCACTTT. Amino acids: CASGLDRDRGSPLHF.

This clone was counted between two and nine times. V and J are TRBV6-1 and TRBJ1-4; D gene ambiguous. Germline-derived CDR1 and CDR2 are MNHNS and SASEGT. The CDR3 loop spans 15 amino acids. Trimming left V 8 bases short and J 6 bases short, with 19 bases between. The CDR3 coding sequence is TGTGCCAGCTATCCTATGCGGGAACGGTATGAAAAACTGTTTTTT. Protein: CASYPMRERYEKLFF.

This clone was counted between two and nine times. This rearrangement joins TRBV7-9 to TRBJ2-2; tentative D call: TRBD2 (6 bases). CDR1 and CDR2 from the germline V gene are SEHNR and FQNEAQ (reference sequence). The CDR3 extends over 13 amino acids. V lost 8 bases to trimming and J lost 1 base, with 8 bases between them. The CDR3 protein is CASRRENTGELFF. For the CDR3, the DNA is TGTGCCAGCCGGAGGGAGAACACCGGGGAGCTGTTTTTT. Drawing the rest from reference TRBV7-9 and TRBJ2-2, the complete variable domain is DTGVSQNPRHKITKRGQNVTFRCDPISEHNRLYWYRQTLGQGPEFLTYFQNEAQLEKSRLLSDRFSAERPKGSFSTLEIQRTEQGDSAMYLCASRRENTGELFFGEGSRLTVL.

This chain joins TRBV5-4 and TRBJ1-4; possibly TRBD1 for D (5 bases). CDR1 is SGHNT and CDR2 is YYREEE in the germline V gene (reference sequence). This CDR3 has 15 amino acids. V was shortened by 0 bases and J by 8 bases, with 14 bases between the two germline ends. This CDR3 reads CASSLGGGLEEKLFF. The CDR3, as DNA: TGTGCCAGCAGCTTGGGGGGGGGACTTGAGGAAAAACTGTTTTTT.

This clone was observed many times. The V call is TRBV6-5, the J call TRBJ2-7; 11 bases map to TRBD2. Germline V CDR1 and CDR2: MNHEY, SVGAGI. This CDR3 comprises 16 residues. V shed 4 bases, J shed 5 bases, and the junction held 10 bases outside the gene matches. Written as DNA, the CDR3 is TGTGCCAGCAGTTCATCGACTAGCGGGGTTTATCACGAGCAGTACTTC. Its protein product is CASSSSTSGVYHEQYF.

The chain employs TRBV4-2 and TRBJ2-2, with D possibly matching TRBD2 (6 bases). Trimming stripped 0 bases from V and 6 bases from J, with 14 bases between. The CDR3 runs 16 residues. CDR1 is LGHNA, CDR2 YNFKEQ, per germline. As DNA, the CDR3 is TGTGCCAGCAGCCAAGAACGACTAGTATCTGCCGGGGAGCTGTTTTTT. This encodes CASSQERLVSAGELFF.

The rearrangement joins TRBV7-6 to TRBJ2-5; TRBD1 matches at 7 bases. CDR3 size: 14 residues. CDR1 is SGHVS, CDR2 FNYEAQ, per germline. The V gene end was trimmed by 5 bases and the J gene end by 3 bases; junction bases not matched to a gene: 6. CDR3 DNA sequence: TGTGCCAGCAGCCTACCCGGGACAGAAGAGACCCAGTACTTC. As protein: CASSLPGTEETQYF.